This T cell receptor beta chain was identified in a study of blood T cell repertoires in COVID-19. Looking at the study overall: PBMCs, B-cell-depleted T cells, or T cells were the source of the cDNA or gDNA that made up the material.

The sample holds a few counts of this clone. Authors' analysis steps: Estimated nucleated cell counts came from reference gene primer amplification. Libraries were prepared by immunoSEQ multiplex PCR; TCRdb keeps only in-frame clonotypes and omits some of them. The V and J calls and clone size are taken from that table; D and trimming were inferred from the DNA. The sample lists about 220,000 clones; more than 85% were seen once. Germline V gene lookup returns CDR1 SGHRS and CDR2 YFSETQ. This CDR3 has 15 amino acids. J was trimmed by 2 bases and V by 4 bases; bases with no gene match: 5. Sequencing input: peripheral blood. This TCR derives from a man aged 40-50 years with active or convalescent COVID-19. The V gene is TRBV5-1, the J gene TRBJ2-1, with TRBD2 matching over 8 bases. As DNA, the CDR3 is TGCGCCAGCAGCCCCCGGACTAGCACCTACAATGAGCAGTTCTTC. It yields the protein CASSPRTSTYNEQFF. The entire variable domain, with the rest obtained from reference TRBV5-1 and TRBJ2-1, is as follows: KAGVTQTPRYLIKTRGQQVTLSCSPISGHRSVSWYQQTPGQGLQFLFEYFSETQRNKGNFPGRFSGRQFSNSRSEMNVSTLELGDSALYLCASSPRTSTYNEQFFGPGTRLTVL.